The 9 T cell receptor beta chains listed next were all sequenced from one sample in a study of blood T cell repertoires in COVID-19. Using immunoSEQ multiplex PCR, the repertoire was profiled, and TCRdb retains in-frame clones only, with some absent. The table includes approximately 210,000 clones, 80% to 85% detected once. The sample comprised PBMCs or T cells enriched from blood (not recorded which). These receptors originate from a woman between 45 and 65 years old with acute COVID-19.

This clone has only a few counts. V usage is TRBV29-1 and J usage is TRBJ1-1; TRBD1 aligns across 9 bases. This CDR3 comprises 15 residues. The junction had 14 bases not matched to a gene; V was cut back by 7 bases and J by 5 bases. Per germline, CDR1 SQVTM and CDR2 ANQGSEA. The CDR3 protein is CSAVGTGQPRTEAFF. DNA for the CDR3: TGCAGCGCGGTGGGGACAGGGCAACCTAGGACTGAAGCTTTCTTT.

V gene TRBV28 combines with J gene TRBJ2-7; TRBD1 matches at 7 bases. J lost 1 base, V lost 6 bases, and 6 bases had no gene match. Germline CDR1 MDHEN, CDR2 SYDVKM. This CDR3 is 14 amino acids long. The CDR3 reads CASSSGTESYEQYF. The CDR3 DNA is TGTGCCAGCAGCTCCGGGACAGAATCCTACGAGCAGTACTTC. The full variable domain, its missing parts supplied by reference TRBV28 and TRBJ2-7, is DVKVTQSSRYLVKRTGEKVFLECVQDMDHENMFWYRQDPGLGLRLIYFSYDVKMKEKGDIPEGYSVSREKKERFSLILESASTNQTSMYLCASSSGTESYEQYFGPGTRLTVT.

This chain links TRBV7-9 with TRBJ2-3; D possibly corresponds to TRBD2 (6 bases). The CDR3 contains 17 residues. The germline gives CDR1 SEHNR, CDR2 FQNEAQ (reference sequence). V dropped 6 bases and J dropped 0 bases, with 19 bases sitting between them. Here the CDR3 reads CASRGFVRGTSTDTQYF. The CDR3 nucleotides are TGTGCCAGCAGAGGGTTCGTCAGAGGGACTAGCACAGATACGCAGTATTTT.

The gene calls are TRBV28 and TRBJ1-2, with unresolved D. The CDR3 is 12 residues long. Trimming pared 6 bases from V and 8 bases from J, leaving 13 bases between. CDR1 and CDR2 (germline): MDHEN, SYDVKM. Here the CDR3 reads CASSFGPTGYTF. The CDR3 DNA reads TGTGCCAGCAGCTTCGGTCCTACCGGCTACACCTTC.

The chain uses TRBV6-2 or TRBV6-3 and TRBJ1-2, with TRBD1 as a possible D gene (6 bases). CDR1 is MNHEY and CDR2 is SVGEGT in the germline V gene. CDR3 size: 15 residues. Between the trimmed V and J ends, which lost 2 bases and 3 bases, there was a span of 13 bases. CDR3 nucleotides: TGTGCCAGCAGTTACCGACAGGTTATTTACTATGGCTACACCTTC. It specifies CASSYRQVIYYGYTF.

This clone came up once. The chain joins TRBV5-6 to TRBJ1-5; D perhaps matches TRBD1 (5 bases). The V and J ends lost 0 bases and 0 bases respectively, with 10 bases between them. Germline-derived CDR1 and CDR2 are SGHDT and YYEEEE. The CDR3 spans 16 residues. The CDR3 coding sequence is TGTGCCAGCAGCTTGGTTTCAGGGTCTAGCAATCAGCCCCAGCATTTT. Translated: CASSLVSGSSNQPQHF.

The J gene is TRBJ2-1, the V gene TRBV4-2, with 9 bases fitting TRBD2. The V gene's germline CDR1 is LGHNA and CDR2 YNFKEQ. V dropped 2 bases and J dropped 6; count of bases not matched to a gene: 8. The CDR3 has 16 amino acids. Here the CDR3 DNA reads TGTGCCAGCAGCCAAAGTAGCGGGGGCGGGGCCAATGAGCAGTTCTTC. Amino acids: CASSQSSGGGANEQFF.

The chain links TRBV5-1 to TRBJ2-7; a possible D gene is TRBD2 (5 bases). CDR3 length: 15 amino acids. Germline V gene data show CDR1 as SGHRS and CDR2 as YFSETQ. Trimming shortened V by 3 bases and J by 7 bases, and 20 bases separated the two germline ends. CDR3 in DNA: TGCGCCAGCAGCTCTAGCAACCCCGGGGTTGAGGAGCAGTACTTC. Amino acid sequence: CASSSSNPGVEEQYF.

CDR3 region: CASSTGVPNTEAFF. CDR3 DNA sequence: TGTGCCAGCAGTACAGGGGTGCCGAACACTGAAGCTTTCTTT. J is TRBJ1-1 and V is TRBV28, with 7 bases fitting TRBD1. The CDR3 has 14 amino acids. J lost 1 base, V lost 5 bases, and 4 bases had no gene match. CDR1 MDHEN and CDR2 SYDVKM come from the germline V gene.